Reported below is one T cell receptor (beta chain). Its antigen target is currently unknown. Base quality data are lacking; no much larger clone is found one base away. TCRB CDR3 regions were amplified with the immunoSEQ multiplex PCR using forward primers for 54 TRBV segments and reverse primers for 13 TRBJ segments. Pre-culture CD4+ samples were sequenced at deep resolution with a target of more than 150,000 T cell genomes. Sequencing of the amplicons was done on an Illumina HiSeq System, giving 87 bp reads that spanned the CDR3. On the authors' methods: PCR and sequencing errors in the reads were corrected, and alignment to IMGT reference sequences was used to define CDR3 regions. Synthetic template pools were used to estimate the numbers of templates and unique rearrangements. Clonality was computed by subtracting Pielou's evenness from 1. The Daley-Smith estimator was used to estimate richness. Repertoire overlap was measured with Morisita's index. Clones present in cultured samples but not detected in the pre-culture repertoire of the same donor were defined as low-abundance clones. TCRdb mirrors the immuneACCESS table, restricted to in-frame sequences. Some clones are absent from its copies; in checked studies, under half trace to an unresolved V gene, and the reason for the others is unknown. The V and J calls and clone size were taken over from that table, and D and trimming were inferred from the DNA. The sample has approximately 110,000 clones on record, approximately 92% of them singletons. The ten largest make up over 0.25% of the sample.

This record belongs to a study of T cell repertoires and HLA-DP antigens (dated by TCRdb to the late 2010s). Background for the entire study: The study used an in vitro model of CD4+ T cell alloreactivity against allogeneic HLA-DP presented by transduced HeLa cells. The average DNA input was roughly 220 ng for sorted CD137+CD4+ samples versus 900 to 1,500 ng for pre-culture CD4+ samples. The three donors, two male and one female, ranged from the 18-to-29 to the 60-to-69 age band. Compared with self, one alloantigen differed at one amino acid in the peptide-binding groove and the other differed at under 13, modelling structurally similar versus dissimilar alloantigens.

Magnetic bead negative selection was used to isolate untouched CD4+ T cells from Ficoll-separated PBMC, with an average purity of about 98%. Untouched CD4+ T cells were isolated with magnetic beads from Ficoll-separated PBMC, and a purity of about 98% was reached with negligible CD8+ contamination. Peripheral blood mononuclear cells came from the buffy coats of a few healthy blood donors. All three donors were CMV seronegative. Genomic DNA was extracted with the DNeasy Blood & Tissue Kit. TCRB sequencing was performed on genomic DNA from sorted CD137+CD4+ cells and pre-culture CD4+ baseline samples from each subject. General study outcomes and caveats: The naive and memory CD4+ repertoires were not analysed as separate populations. Clones undetected before culture had an average cumulative frequency of approximately 37% against one allele and under 60% against the other. Limitations included only a few donors, a non-physiological HeLa antigen-presenting system, and the use of total CD4+ responder cells. Sorted CD137+ cells showed similar clonality against both alloantigens (about 0.39), much higher than the clonality of pre-culture samples (roughly 0.039).

This sequence was found in a woman between 18 and 29 years old in good health and CMV-seronegative. The specimen was CD4+ T cells from PBMCs.

The CDR3 is CASSTGNSGNTIYF. The nucleotide sequence is given as TGTGCCAGCAGTACGGGGAACTCTGGAAACACCATATATTTT. The chain couples TRBV2 to TRBJ1-3; there is no confident call for the D gene. From cysteine to phenylalanine, the CDR3 is 14 amino acids long. The retained sequence is limited to the CDR3, 42 bases, with the frame set at the first base. Per the germline V gene, SNHLY is the CDR1 and FYNNEI is the CDR2. V and J are truncated by 5 bases and 0 bases respectively, leaving an intervening sequence of 8 bases.